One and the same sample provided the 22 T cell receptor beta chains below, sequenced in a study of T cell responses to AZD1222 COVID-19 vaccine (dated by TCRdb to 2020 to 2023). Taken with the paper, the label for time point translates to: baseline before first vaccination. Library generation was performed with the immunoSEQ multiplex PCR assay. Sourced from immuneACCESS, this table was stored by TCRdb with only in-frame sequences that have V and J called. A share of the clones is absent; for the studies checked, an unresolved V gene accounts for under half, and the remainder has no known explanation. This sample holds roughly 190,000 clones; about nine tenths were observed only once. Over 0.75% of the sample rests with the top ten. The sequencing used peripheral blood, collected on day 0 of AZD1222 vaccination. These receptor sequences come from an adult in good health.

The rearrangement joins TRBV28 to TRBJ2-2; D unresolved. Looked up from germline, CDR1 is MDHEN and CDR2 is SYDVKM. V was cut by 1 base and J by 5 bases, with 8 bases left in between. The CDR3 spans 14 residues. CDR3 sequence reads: CASSLFQGTGELFF. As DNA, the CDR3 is TGTGCCAGCAGTTTATTTCAAGGGACCGGGGAGCTGTTTTTT.

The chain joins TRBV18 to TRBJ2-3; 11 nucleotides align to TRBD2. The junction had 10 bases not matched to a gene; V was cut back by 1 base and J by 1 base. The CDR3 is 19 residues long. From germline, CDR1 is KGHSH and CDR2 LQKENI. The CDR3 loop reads CASSPLSGGASHGTDTQYF. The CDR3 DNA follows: TGTGCCAGCTCACCACTTAGCGGGGGGGCAAGTCATGGCACAGATACGCAGTATTTT.

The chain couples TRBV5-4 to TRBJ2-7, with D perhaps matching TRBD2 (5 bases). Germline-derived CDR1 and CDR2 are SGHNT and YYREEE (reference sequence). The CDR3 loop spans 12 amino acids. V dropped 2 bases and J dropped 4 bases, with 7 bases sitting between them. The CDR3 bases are TGTGCCAGCAGCTTAAGCGGTTACGAGCAGTACTTC. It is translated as CASSLSGYEQYF.

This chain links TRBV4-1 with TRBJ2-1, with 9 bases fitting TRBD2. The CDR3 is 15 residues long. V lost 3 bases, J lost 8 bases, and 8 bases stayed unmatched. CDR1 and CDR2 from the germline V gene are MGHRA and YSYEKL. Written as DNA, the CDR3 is TGCGCCAGCAGCCATCCACAGCGGGGGGAATATGAGCAGTTCTTC. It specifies CASSHPQRGEYEQFF.

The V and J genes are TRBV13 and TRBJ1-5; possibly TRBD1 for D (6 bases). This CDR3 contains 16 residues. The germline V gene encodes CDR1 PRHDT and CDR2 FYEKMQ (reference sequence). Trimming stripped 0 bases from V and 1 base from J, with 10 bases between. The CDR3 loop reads CASSLGGAASNQPQHF. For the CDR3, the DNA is TGTGCCAGCAGCTTAGGGGGGGCAGCAAGCAATCAGCCCCAGCATTTT.

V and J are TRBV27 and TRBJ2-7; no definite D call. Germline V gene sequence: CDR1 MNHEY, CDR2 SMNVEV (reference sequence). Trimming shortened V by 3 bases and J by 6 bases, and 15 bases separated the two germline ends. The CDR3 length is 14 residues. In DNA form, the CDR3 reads TGTGCCAGCAGTTTCGGGTGGGGAAACTTCGAGCAGTACTTC. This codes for CASSFGWGNFEQYF.

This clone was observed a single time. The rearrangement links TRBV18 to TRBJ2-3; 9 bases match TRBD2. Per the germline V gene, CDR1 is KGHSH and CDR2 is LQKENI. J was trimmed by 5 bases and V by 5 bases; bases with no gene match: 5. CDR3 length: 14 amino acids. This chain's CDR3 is CASSEAGGQDTQYF. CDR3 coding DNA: TGTGCCAGCTCAGAGGCGGGGGGGCAAGATACGCAGTATTTT.

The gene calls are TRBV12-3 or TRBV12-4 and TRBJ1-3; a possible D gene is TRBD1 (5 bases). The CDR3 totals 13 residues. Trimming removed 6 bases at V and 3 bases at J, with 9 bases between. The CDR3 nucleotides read TGTGCCAGCAGAGGGACGGTTGGAAACACCATATATTTT. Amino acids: CASRGTVGNTIYF.

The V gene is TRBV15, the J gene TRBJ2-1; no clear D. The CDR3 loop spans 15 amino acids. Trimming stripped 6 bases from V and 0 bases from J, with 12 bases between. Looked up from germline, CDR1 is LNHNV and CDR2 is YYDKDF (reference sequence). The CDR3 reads CATSLPSSSYNEQFF. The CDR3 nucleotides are TGTGCCACCAGTCTGCCATCTAGCTCCTACAATGAGCAGTTCTTC.

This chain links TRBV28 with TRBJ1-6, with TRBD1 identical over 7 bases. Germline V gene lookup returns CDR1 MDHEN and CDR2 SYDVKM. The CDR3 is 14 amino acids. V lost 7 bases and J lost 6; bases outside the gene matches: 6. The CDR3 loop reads CASTLDRINSPLHF. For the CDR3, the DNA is TGTGCCAGCACCCTGGACAGGATTAATTCACCCCTCCACTTT.

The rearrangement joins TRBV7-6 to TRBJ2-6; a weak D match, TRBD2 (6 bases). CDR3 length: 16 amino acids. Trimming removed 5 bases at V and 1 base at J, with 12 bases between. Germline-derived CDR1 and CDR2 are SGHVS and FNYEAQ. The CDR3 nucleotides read TGTGCCAGCAGCCCAGGTAGCGGTTCTGGGGCCAACGTCCTGACTTTC. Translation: CASSPGSGSGANVLTF.

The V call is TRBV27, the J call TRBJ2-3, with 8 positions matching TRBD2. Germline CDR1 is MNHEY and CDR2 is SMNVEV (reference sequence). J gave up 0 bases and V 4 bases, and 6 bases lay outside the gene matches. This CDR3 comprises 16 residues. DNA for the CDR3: TGTGCCAGCAGTTGGTCAGCGGGAGAGAGCACAGATACGCAGTATTTT. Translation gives CASSWSAGESTDTQYF.

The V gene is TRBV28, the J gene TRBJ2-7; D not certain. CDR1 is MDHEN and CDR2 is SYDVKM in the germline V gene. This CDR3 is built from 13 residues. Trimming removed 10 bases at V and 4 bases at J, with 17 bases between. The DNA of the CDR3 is TGTGCCATTAGGACGGTGAACCCGTACGAGCAGTACTTC. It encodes CAIRTVNPYEQYF.

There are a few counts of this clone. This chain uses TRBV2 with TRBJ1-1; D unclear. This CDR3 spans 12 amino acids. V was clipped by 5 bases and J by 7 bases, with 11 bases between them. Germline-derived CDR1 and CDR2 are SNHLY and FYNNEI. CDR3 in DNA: TGTGCCAGCAGTCCCCTGCAGTATGAAGCTTTCTTT. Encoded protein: CASSPLQYEAFF.

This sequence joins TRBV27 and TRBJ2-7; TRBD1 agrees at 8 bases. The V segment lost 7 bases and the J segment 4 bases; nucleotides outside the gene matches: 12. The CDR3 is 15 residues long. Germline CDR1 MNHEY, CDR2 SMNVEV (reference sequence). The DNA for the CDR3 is TGTGCCAGCACTACCCCGGGACAGGAGCCATACGAGCAGTACTTC. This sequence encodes CASTTPGQEPYEQYF.

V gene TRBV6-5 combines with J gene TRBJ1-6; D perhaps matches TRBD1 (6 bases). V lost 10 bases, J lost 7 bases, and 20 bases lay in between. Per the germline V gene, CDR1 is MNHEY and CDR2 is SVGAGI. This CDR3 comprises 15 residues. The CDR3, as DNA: TGTGCCAACCGACAGGATCCCTTAACGAATTCACCCCTCCACTTT. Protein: CANRQDPLTNSPLHF.

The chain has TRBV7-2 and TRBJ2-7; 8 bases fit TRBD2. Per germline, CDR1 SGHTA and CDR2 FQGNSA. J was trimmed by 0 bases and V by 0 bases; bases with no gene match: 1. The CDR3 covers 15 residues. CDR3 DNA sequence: TGTGCCAGCAGCTTAGCTAGCGGGGTCTCCTACGAGCAGTACTTC. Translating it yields CASSLASGVSYEQYF.

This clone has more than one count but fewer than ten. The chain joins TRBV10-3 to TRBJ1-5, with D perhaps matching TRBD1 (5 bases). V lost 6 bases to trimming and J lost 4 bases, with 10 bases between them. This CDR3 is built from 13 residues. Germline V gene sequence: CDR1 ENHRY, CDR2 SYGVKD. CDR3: CAIREQVNQPQHF. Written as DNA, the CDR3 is TGTGCCATCAGAGAACAGGTAAATCAGCCCCAGCATTTT.

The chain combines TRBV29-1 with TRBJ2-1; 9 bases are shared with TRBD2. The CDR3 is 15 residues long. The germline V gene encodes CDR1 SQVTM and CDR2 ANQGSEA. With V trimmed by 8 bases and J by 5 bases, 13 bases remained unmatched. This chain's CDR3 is CSSLSASGVNNEQFF. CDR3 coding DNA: TGCAGCTCCTTAAGTGCTAGCGGGGTTAACAATGAGCAGTTCTTC.

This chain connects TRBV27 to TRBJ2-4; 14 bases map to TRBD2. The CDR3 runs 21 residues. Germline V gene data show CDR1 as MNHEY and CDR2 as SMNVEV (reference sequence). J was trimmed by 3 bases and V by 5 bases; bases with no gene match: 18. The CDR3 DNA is TGTGCCAGCAGTCGGAACCTCCCGGGACTAGCGGGAGAGTGGGACAAAAACATTCAGTACTTC. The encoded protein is CASSRNLPGLAGEWDKNIQYF.

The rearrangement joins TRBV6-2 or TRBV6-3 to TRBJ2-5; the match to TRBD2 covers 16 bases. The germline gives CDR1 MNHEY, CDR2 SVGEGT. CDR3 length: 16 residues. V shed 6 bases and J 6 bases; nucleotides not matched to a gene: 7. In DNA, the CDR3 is TGTGCCAGCAGCCGGGGACTAGCGGGGGGGCCGCAGACCCAGTACTTC. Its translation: CASSRGLAGGPQTQYF.

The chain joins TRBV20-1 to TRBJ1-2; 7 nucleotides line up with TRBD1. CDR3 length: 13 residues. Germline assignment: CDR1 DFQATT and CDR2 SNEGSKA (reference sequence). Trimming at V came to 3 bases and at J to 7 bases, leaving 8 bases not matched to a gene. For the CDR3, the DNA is TGCAGTGCTAGTCCTGACAGGGAGGTTGGCTACACCTTC. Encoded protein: CSASPDREVGYTF.